Each of the 28 T cell receptor beta chains below was sequenced from the same sample in a study of blood T cell repertoires in COVID-19. Generated by immunoSEQ multiplex PCR, the TCRdb table keeps only in-frame clones and is missing some. The table shows 80,000 to 95,000 clones, with around three quarters occurring only once. Sequencing was done on a sample of peripheral blood. The origin of the receptors is a woman between 45 and 60 years old with acute or convalescent COVID-19.

The chain combines TRBV7-9 with TRBJ2-7, with TRBD1 identical over 7 bases. This CDR3 is 17 amino acids long. Germline values: CDR1 SEHNR, CDR2 FQNEAQ (reference sequence). V shed 2 bases and J 6 bases; nucleotides not matched to a gene: 16. The CDR3 coding sequence is TGTGCCAGCAGCTTACCTGAGGGGACAGTGGCTCCAGGCGAGCAGTACTTC. Protein sequence: CASSLPEGTVAPGEQYF.

This rearrangement joins TRBV6-5 to TRBJ1-2; D is undetermined. V was trimmed by 2 bases and J by 9 bases, leaving 10 bases between them. Germline CDR1 MNHEY, CDR2 SVGAGI. The CDR3 spans 12 residues. This chain's CDR3 is CASSYIRDRYTF. In DNA, the CDR3 is TGTGCCAGCAGTTACATCCGGGATCGCTACACCTTC.

The genes are TRBV10-2 and TRBJ1-2; D remains ambiguous. CDR1 is WSHSY, CDR2 SAAADI, per germline. V was trimmed by 4 bases and J by 7 bases, leaving 22 bases between them. The CDR3 has 16 residues. DNA for the CDR3: TGCGCCAGCAGTGTGAGTCCGAGCTCAACCCCGGGTGGCTACACCTTC. It specifies CASSVSPSSTPGGYTF.

The CDR3 here is CASSDSQGRRYTF. CDR3 sequence (DNA): TGCGCCAGCAGCGACTCACAGGGTAGGCGCTACACCTTC. The J gene is TRBJ1-2, the V gene TRBV5-1; tentative D call: TRBD1 (6 bases). V gave up 4 bases and J gave up 9 bases, with 16 bases separating them. There are 13 residues in the CDR3. The germline V gene has CDR1 SGHRS and CDR2 YFSETQ.

This rearrangement joins TRBV11-2 to TRBJ1-1; 7 bases map to TRBD1. Germline CDR1 and CDR2: SGHAT and FQNNGV. This CDR3 has 17 residues. V lost 5 bases to trimming and J lost 1 base; unmatched junction nucleotides: 13. CDR3 coding DNA: TGTGCCAGCAGCAGACGACAGGGAAAAGGAACGAACACTGAAGCTTTCTTT. Translation: CASSRRQGKGTNTEAFF.

The CDR3 here is CASSLFRGGTEAFF. CDR3 sequence (DNA): TGTGCCAGCAGTTTATTCAGAGGAGGCACTGAAGCTTTCTTT. This sequence joins TRBV27 and TRBJ1-1; unclear D gene. The CDR3 length is 14 residues. V lost 1 base and J 4 bases, leaving 10 bases between the germline ends. Germline V gene sequence: CDR1 MNHEY, CDR2 SMNVEV (reference sequence).

V is TRBV28 and J is TRBJ1-2, with TRBD1 matching over 9 bases. The ends lost 3 bases at V and 0 bases at J; junction bases unmatched: 5. CDR3 length: 16 residues. Germline values: CDR1 MDHEN, CDR2 SYDVKM. The CDR3 here is CASSLRQGGTNYGYTF. CDR3 sequence (DNA): TGTGCCAGCAGTTTGCGACAGGGGGGCACTAACTATGGCTACACCTTC.

This clone was recorded once. V and J are TRBV3-1 (or the pseudogene TRBV3-2) and TRBJ1-2; 7 nucleotides agree with TRBD1. CDR1 and CDR2 (germline): LGHDT, YNNKEL (reference sequence). The CDR3 is made up of 13 amino acids. Trimming removed 3 bases from V and 4 bases from J; junction bases left unmatched: 2. CDR3 region: CASSQGQSYGYTF. The DNA of the CDR3 is TGTGCCAGCAGCCAGGGACAGTCCTATGGCTACACCTTC.

J is TRBJ1-4 and V is TRBV27, with 8 bases that match TRBD1. The trim removed 4 bases at V and 8 bases at J, leaving 6 bases unmatched. Germline CDR1 and CDR2: MNHEY and SMNVEV (reference sequence). This CDR3 contains 14 residues. This chain's CDR3 is CASSSRGPDEKLFF. As DNA, the CDR3 is TGTGCCAGCAGTTCCAGGGGGCCGGACGAAAAACTGTTTTTT.

This chain joins TRBV27 and TRBJ2-7; 7 bases match TRBD2. V was pared by 6 bases and J by 3 bases, with 5 bases of the junction left unmatched. The CDR3 contains 13 residues. CDR1 MNHEY and CDR2 SMNVEV come from the germline V gene (reference sequence). As DNA, the CDR3 is TGTGCCAGCAGGCCAGCGGGGAACTACGAGCAGTACTTC. This sequence encodes CASRPAGNYEQYF.

CDR3: CASSVATTGAGYTF. CDR3 sequence (DNA): TGTGCCAGCAGCGTAGCTACCACAGGGGCTGGCTACACCTTC. V usage is TRBV9 and J usage is TRBJ1-2; 7 bases match TRBD1. Germline V lookup: CDR1 SGDLS, CDR2 YYNGEE. V was pared by 0 bases and J by 7 bases, with 6 bases of the junction left unmatched. This CDR3 region has 14 residues.

CDR3 in amino acids: CASTKPGTDTQYF. CDR3 nucleotides: TGCGCCAGCACCAAACCGGGGACAGATACGCAGTATTTT. V is TRBV5-1 and J is TRBJ2-3; D possibly corresponds to TRBD2 (5 bases). Trimming pared 6 bases from V and 3 bases from J, leaving 11 bases between. The germline V gene has CDR1 SGHRS and CDR2 YFSETQ. This CDR3 comprises 13 residues.

The gene calls are TRBV4-2 and TRBJ2-5, with D possibly being TRBD1 (5 bases). The CDR3 runs 14 residues. Germline V gene data show CDR1 as LGHNA and CDR2 as YNFKEQ. Trimming left V 0 bases short and J 1 base short, with 6 bases between. CDR3 in DNA: TGTGCCAGCAGCCAAGATGGGGCCCAAGAGACCCAGTACTTC. Protein sequence: CASSQDGAQETQYF.

In its sample, this clone was seen once. V and J are TRBV4-1 and TRBJ2-4, with D uncertain. In germline, CDR1 is MGHRA, CDR2 YSYEKL. This CDR3 is built from 16 residues. Trimming shortened V by 3 bases and J by 4 bases, and 16 bases separated the two germline ends. CDR3 protein: CASSHISQDGKNIQYF. The CDR3 DNA sequence: TGCGCCAGCAGCCACATCAGCCAGGATGGGAAAAACATTCAGTACTTC.

The gene calls are TRBV28 and TRBJ1-4; D may be TRBD1 (5 bases). This CDR3 contains 16 residues. Trimming shortened V by 6 bases and J by 6 bases, and 20 bases separated the two germline ends. Germline CDR1 is MDHEN and CDR2 is SYDVKM. CDR3 protein: CASRPLPGRRDEKLFF. The CDR3 DNA follows: TGTGCCAGCAGACCCCTCCCGGGACGGAGGGATGAAAAACTGTTTTTT.

J is TRBJ2-2 and V is TRBV28; 8 bases are a match to TRBD2. The trim removed 8 bases at V and 6 bases at J, leaving 5 bases unmatched. Germline CDR1 reads MDHEN; CDR2 reads SYDVKM. The CDR3 sequence is 13 residues long. In DNA form, the CDR3 reads TGTGCCAGCGGGACTAGAATTGCCGGGGAGCTGTTTTTT. This encodes CASGTRIAGELFF.

CDR3 amino acids: CASTPATSNTEAFF. The CDR3 nucleotides read TGCGCCAGCACCCCCGCAACTTCGAACACTGAAGCTTTCTTT. The chain uses TRBV5-1 and TRBJ1-1; D remains ambiguous. The CDR3 loop spans 14 amino acids. Germline lookup yields CDR1 SGHRS and CDR2 YFSETQ. The V end lost 6 bases, the J end lost 1 base, and 13 bases lay between the germline ends.

The V gene is TRBV7-2, the J gene TRBJ2-7; weak D call: TRBD2 (6 bases). Trimming took 6 bases from V and 2 from J, leaving 20 bases between them. Looked up from germline, CDR1 is SGHTA and CDR2 is FQGNSA. The CDR3 covers 16 residues. The CDR3 region is CASSPFSRGITYEQYF. As DNA, the CDR3 is TGTGCCAGCAGTCCCTTTTCCCGGGGGATTACCTACGAGCAGTACTTC.

This clone occurred once. The rearrangement joins TRBV7-2 to TRBJ1-1; D remains unclear. The V gene's germline CDR1 is SGHTA and CDR2 FQGNSA. The CDR3 is 13 residues long. The V and J ends lost 5 bases and 3 bases respectively, with 10 bases between them. The CDR3, as DNA: TGTGCCAGCAGCGTTAGGAGGGACACTGAAGCTTTCTTT. It specifies CASSVRRDTEAFF.

This chain links TRBV28 with TRBJ1-3; 7 positions match TRBD1. In germline, CDR1 is MDHEN, CDR2 SYDVKM. The CDR3 is 14 amino acids. The ends lost 8 bases at V and 3 bases at J; junction bases unmatched: 7. CDR3 residues: CASHRGRNGNTIYF. In nucleotides, the CDR3 is TGTGCCAGCCACAGGGGACGAAATGGAAACACCATATATTTT.

The rearrangement uses TRBV5-4 and TRBJ1-3; possibly TRBD1 for D (5 bases). V gave up 4 bases and J gave up 5 bases, with 19 bases separating them. The CDR3 totals 16 residues. The germline gives CDR1 SGHNT, CDR2 YYREEE (reference sequence). The CDR3 DNA sequence: TGTGCCAGCAGCCAATTGGGGGGAGAAAACAGAAACACCATATATTTT. It is translated as CASSQLGGENRNTIYF.

The chain carries TRBV7-2 and TRBJ2-1, with 8 bases that match TRBD2. Germline CDR1 and CDR2: SGHTA and FQGNSA. The CDR3 is 15 amino acids. Germline trimming cut 1 base from V and 5 bases from J; bases unmatched to any gene: 4. CDR3 in amino acids: CASSLVSGVDNEQFF. CDR3 nucleotides: TGTGCCAGCAGCTTAGTTAGCGGGGTAGACAATGAGCAGTTCTTC.

The chain is built from TRBV12-1 and TRBJ2-1; the table's D call of TRBD2 was not tested on the DNA. TRBV12-1 corresponds to a pseudogene. CDR3 length: 19 residues. CDR3 amino acids: CASSFLPTSGGARYNEQFF. In DNA, the CDR3 is TGTGCCAGCAGCTTTTTACCGACTAGCGGGGGGGCCAGATACAATGAGCAGTTCTTC.

This CDR3 reads CSVGDLPGSLYEGAFF. In DNA form, the CDR3 reads TGCAGCGTTGGGGACTTACCGGGTTCCCTCTATGAGGGAGCTTTCTTT. The chain has TRBV29-1 and TRBJ1-1; TRBD1 is a possible D gene (5 bases). Germline V gene data show CDR1 as SQVTM and CDR2 as ANQGSEA. V shed 4 bases and J shed 10 bases, with 28 bases lying between them. The CDR3 consists of 16 residues.

The gene calls are TRBV7-6 and TRBJ2-3, with a tentative D call TRBD2 (6 bases). The CDR3 is made up of 15 amino acids. In germline, CDR1 is SGHVS, CDR2 FNYEAQ. V was shortened by 5 bases and J by 4 bases, with 16 bases between the two germline ends. The CDR3 nucleotides are TGTGCCAGCAGCCCCCAGGAGGGGACTTCAGATACGCAGTATTTT. Residues: CASSPQEGTSDTQYF.

In its sample, this clone was seen once. The J gene is TRBJ1-5, the V gene TRBV2, with D perhaps TRBD1 (6 bases). Trimming cost V 4 bases and J 3 bases, with 13 bases left between them. Germline CDR1 reads SNHLY; CDR2 reads FYNNEI. CDR3 length: 15 residues. The CDR3 region is CASSGGGGLNQPQHF. In DNA, the CDR3 is TGTGCCAGCAGTGGAGGGGGAGGGCTCAATCAGCCCCAGCATTTT.

The chain joins TRBV6-5 to TRBJ2-2; 8 bases fit TRBD2. The V and J ends lost 8 bases and 7 bases, in that order; junction bases with no gene match: 9. The length of the CDR3 is 14 residues. Germline V gives CDR1 MNHEY, CDR2 SVGAGI. DNA of the CDR3: TGTGCCAGCTCGTGGCGGGGGGCGGTCGGGGAGCTGTTTTTT. This gives the protein CASSWRGAVGELFF.

The chain recombines TRBV3-1 (or the pseudogene TRBV3-2) with TRBJ2-2; D ambiguous. The CDR3 loop spans 14 amino acids. The germline V gene encodes CDR1 LGHDT and CDR2 YNNKEL (reference sequence). V was trimmed by 8 bases and J by 0 bases, leaving 10 bases between them. Written as DNA, the CDR3 is TGTGCCAGCTCGGCAGGTGCGAACACCGGGGAGCTGTTTTTT. Its protein is CASSAGANTGELFF.